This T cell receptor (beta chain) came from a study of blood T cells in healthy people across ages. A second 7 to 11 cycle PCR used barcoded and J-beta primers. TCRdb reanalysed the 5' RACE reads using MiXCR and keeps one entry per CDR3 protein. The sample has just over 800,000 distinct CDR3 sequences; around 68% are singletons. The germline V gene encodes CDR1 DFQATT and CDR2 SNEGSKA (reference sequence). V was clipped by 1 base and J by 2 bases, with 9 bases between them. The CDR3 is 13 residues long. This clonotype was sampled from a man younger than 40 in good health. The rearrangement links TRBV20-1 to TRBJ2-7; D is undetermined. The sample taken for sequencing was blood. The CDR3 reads CSARGVGTYEQYF. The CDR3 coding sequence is TGCAGTGCTAGAGGGGTTGGGACCTACGAGCAGTACTTC.